This TCR beta chain derives from a study of CD8+ T cells in alopecia areata. Overall study findings and caveats: Lesional scalp, especially alopecia totalis/universalis, showed higher clonality than normal scalp.

cDNA prepared by RNA extraction and subsequent reverse transcription served as the template for sequencing. TCRdb's copy holds only in-frame clones and misses some; the assay was immunoSEQ multiplex PCR. The sample shows some 130,000 clones, 45% to 60% of them seen only once. The V gene's germline CDR1 is SGHDN and CDR2 FVKESK. The CDR3 loop spans 17 amino acids. The trim removed 1 base at V and 6 bases at J, leaving 8 bases unmatched. This clone has only one observation. Its antigen is not known. The receptor comes from a human donor with alopecia areata. The sequencing here drew on CD4+ T cells sorted from blood, taken at week 0. This chain joins TRBV14 and TRBJ2-2, with 10 bases fitting TRBD1. The CDR3 reads CASSQGRDRGSSGELFF. The CDR3 DNA sequence: TGTGCCAGCAGCCAAGGCCGGGACAGGGGATCTTCCGGGGAGCTGTTTTTT. The full variable domain, rest sourced from reference TRBV14 and TRBJ2-2, is EAGVTQFPSHSVIEKGQTVTLRCDPISGHDNLYWYRRVMGKEIKFLLHFVKESKQDESGMPNNRFLAERTGGTYSTLKVQPAELEDSGVYFCASSQGRDRGSSGELFFGEGSRLTVL.